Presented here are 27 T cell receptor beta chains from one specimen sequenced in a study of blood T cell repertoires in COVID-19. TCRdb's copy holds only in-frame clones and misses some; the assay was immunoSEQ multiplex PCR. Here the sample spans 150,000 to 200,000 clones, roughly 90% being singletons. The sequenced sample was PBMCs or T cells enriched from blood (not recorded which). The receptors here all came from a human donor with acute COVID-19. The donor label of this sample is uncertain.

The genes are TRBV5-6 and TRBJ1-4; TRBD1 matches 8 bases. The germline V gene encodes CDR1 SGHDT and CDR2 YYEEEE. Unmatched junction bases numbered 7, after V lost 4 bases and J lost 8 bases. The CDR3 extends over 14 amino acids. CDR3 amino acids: CASSVDRVEEKLFF. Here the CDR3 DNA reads TGTGCCAGCAGCGTGGACAGGGTGGAGGAAAAACTGTTTTTT.

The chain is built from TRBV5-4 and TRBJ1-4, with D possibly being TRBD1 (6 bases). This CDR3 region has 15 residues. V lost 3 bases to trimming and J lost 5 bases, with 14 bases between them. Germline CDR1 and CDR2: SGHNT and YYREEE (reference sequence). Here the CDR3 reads CASSWGGAPNEKLFF. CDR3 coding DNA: TGTGCCAGCAGCTGGGGGGGGGCCCCCAATGAAAAACTGTTTTTT.

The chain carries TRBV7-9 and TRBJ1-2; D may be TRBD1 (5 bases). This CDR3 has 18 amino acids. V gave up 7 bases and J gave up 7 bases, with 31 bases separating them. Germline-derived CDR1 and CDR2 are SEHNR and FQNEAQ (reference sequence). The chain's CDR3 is CASTRRGAVRLARLGYTF. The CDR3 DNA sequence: TGTGCCAGCACCCGACGTGGGGCTGTGCGACTGGCCCGACTTGGCTACACCTTC.

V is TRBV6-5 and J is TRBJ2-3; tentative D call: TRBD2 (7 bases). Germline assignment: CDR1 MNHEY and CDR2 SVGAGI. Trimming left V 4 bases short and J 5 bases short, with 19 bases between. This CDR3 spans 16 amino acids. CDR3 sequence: CASSLTPGGEVDTQYF. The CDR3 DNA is TGTGCCAGCAGTTTAACCCCGGGGGGCGAGGTAGATACGCAGTATTTT.

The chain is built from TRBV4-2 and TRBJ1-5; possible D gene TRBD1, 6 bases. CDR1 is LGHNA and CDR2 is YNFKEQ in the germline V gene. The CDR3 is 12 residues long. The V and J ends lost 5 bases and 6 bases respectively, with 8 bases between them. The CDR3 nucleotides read TGTGCCAGCAGCGGCAGGGGTCAGCCCCAGCATTTT. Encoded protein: CASSGRGQPQHF.

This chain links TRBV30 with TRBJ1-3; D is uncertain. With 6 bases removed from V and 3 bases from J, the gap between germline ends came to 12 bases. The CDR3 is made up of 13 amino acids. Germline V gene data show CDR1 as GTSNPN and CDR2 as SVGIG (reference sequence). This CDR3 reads CACLSEIGNTIYF. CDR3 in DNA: TGTGCCTGTTTATCGGAGATTGGAAACACCATATATTTT.

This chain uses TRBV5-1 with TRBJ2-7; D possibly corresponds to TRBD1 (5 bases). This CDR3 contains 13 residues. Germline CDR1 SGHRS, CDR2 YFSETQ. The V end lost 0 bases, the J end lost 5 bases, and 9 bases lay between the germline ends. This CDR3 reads CASSLDAGHEQYF. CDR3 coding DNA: TGCGCCAGCAGCTTGGATGCAGGGCACGAGCAGTACTTC.

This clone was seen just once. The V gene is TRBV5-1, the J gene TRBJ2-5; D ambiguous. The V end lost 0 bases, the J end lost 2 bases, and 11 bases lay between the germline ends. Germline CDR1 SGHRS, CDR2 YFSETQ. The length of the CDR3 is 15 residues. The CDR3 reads CASSLAGEEQETQYF. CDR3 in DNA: TGCGCCAGCAGCTTGGCCGGAGAGGAGCAAGAGACCCAGTACTTC.

The CDR3 loop reads CASSLGDRDTGELFF. CDR3 bases: TGTGCCAGCAGTTTAGGGGACAGGGACACCGGGGAGCTGTTTTTT. This chain links TRBV28 with TRBJ2-2, with 9 bases fitting TRBD1. The V and J ends lost 2 bases and 3 bases, in that order; junction bases with no gene match: 1. The CDR3 has 15 residues. Germline CDR1 reads MDHEN; CDR2 reads SYDVKM.

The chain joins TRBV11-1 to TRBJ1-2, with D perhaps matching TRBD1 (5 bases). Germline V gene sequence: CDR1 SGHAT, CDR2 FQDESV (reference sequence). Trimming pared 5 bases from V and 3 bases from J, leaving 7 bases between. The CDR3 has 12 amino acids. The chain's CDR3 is CASSRGDYGYTF. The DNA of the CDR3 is TGTGCCAGCAGCCGGGGGGACTATGGCTACACCTTC.

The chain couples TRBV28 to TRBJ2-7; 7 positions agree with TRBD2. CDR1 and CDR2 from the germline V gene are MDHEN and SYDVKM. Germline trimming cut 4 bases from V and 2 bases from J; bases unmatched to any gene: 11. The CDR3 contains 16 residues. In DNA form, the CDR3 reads TGTGCCAGCAGTTCCGCAGCCAGCGGGGATACCTACGAGCAGTACTTC. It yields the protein CASSSAASGDTYEQYF. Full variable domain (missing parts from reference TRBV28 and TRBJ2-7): DVKVTQSSRYLVKRTGEKVFLECVQDMDHENMFWYRQDPGLGLRLIYFSYDVKMKEKGDIPEGYSVSREKKERFSLILESASTNQTSMYLCASSSAASGDTYEQYFGPGTRLTVT.

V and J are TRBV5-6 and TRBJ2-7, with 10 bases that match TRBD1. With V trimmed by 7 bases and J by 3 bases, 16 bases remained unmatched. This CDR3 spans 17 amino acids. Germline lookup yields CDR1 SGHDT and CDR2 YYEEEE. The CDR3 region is CASRGQGKPQNFYEQYF. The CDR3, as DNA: TGTGCCAGCCGGGGACAGGGGAAACCTCAAAACTTCTACGAGCAGTACTTC.

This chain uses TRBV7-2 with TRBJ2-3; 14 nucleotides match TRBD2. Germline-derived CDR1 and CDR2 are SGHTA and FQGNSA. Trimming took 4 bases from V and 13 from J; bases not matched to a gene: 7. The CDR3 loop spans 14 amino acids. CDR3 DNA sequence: TGTGCCAGCAGCTCGGGACTAGCGGGGGCCGCAGAGTATTTT. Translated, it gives CASSSGLAGAAEYF.

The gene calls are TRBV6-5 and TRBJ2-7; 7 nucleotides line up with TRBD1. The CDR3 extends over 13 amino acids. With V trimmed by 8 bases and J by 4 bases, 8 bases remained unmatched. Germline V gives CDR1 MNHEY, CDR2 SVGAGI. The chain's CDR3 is CASLEGAFYEQYF. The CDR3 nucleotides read TGTGCCAGCCTCGAGGGGGCGTTTTACGAGCAGTACTTC.

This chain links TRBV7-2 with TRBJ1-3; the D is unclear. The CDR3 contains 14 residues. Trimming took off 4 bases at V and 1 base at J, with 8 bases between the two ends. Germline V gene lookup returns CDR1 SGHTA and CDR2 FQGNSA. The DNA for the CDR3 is TGTGCCAGCAGCTCTATGCCTTCTGGAAACACCATATATTTT. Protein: CASSSMPSGNTIYF.

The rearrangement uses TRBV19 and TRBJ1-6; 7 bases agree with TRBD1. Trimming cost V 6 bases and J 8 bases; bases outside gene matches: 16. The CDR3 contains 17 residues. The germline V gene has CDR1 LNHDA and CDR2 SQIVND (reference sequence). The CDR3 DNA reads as TGTGCCAGTAGCACTAACCGGGACAGCTATGATTATTCACCCCTCCACTTT. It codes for CASSTNRDSYDYSPLHF.

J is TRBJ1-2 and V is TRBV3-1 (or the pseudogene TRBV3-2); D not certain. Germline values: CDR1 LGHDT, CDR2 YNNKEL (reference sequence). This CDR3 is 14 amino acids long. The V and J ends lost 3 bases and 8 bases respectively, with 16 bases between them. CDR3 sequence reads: CASSHGVPGGGYTF. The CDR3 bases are TGTGCCAGCAGCCACGGGGTTCCAGGCGGAGGCTACACCTTC.

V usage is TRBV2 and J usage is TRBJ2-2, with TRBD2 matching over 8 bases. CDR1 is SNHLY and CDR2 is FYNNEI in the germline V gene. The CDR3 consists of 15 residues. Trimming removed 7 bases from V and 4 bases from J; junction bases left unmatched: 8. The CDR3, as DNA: TGTGCCAGCACCCCTCGGGGGGGGAGCACCGGGGAGCTGTTTTTT. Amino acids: CASTPRGGSTGELFF.

Written as DNA, the CDR3 is TGTGCCAGTAGTCCAGGGACAGGGAGCTCCTACGAGCAGTACTTC. Translation: CASSPGTGSSYEQYF. This chain links TRBV19 with TRBJ2-7; 9 bases line up with TRBD1. With 5 bases clipped from V and 0 bases from J, the junction kept 5 bases outside the gene matches. The CDR3 consists of 15 residues. The germline CDR1 and CDR2 sequences are LNHDA and SQIVND (reference sequence). Full variable domain (rest looked up from reference TRBV19 and TRBJ2-7): DGGITQSPKYLFRKEGQNVTLSCEQNLNHDAMYWYRQDPGQGLRLIYYSQIVNDFQKGDIAEGYSVSREKKESFPLTVTSAQKNPTAFYLCASSPGTGSSYEQYFGPGTRLTVT.

In DNA, the CDR3 is TGTGCCAGCAGCTTAGTTCTAGCGGACTTATATTTT. This sequence encodes CASSLVLADLYF. J is TRBJ2-3 and V is TRBV7-9, with 7 positions matching TRBD2. Germline loops: CDR1 SEHNR, CDR2 FQNEAQ (reference sequence). J was trimmed by 15 bases and V by 1 base; bases with no gene match: 7. The CDR3 is made up of 12 amino acids.

The CDR3 nucleotides are TGTGCCAGCAGCCCCGACAGCGCTCATCAGCCCCAGCATTTT. This gives the protein CASSPDSAHQPQHF. The V call is TRBV7-2, the J call TRBJ1-5, with TRBD1 as a possible D gene (5 bases). The CDR3 spans 14 residues. Per germline, CDR1 SGHTA and CDR2 FQGNSA. V was clipped by 5 bases and J by 5 bases, with 13 bases between them.

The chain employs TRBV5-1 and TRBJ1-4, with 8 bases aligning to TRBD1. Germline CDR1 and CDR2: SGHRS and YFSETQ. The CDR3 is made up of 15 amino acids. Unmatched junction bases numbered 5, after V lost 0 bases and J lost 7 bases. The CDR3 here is CASSLVGTGGEKLFF. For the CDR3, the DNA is TGCGCCAGCAGCTTGGTCGGCACAGGGGGTGAAAAACTGTTTTTT.

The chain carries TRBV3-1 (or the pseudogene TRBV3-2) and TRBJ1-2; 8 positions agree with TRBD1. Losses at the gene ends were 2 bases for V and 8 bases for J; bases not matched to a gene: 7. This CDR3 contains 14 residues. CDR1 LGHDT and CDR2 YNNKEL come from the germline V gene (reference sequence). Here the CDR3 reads CASSQTPGGVGYTF. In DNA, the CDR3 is TGTGCCAGCAGCCAAACCCCAGGGGGCGTAGGCTACACCTTC.

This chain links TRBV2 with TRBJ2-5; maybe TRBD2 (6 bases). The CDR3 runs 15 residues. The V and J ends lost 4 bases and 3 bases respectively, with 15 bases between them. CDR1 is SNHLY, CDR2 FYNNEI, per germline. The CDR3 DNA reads TGTGCCAGCAGTGGAGGGCGGGGTAGGGAAGAGACCCAGTACTTC. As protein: CASSGGRGREETQYF.

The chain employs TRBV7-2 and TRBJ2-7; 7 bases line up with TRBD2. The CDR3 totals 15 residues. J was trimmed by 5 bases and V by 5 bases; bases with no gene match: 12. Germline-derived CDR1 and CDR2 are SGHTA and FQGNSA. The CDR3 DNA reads TGTGCCAGCAGCCGTGATTGGGGGGGGTTCAACGAGCAGTACTTC. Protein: CASSRDWGGFNEQYF.

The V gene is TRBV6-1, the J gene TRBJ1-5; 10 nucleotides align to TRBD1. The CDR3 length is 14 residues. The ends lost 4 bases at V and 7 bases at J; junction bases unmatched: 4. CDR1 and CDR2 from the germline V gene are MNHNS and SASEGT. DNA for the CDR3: TGTGCCAGCAGTGGACAGGGGGCCGGACAGCCCCAGCATTTT. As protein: CASSGQGAGQPQHF.

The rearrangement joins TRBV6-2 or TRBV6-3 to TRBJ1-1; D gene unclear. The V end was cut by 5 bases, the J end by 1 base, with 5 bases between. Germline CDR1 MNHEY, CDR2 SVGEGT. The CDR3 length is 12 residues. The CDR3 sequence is CASSPGNTEAFF. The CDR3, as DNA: TGTGCCAGCAGTCCGGGGAACACTGAAGCTTTCTTT.